This TCR beta chain was observed in a study of blood T cell repertoires in COVID-19. Sequencing was performed with immunoSEQ multiplex PCR; in TCRdb, only in-frame clones are kept and a portion is missing. The data hold roughly 300,000 clones, with roughly nine tenths observed a single time. Losses at the gene ends were 0 bases for V and 1 base for J; bases not matched to a gene: 5. Per the germline V gene, CDR1 is LGHNA and CDR2 is YSLEER. The CDR3 extends over 17 amino acids. This receptor was taken from a man younger than 30 who had recovered from COVID-19. The sequencing sample was made of peripheral blood. The genes are TRBV4-3 and TRBJ2-2; TRBD2 aligns across 7 bases. The CDR3 here is CASSQDFGGGNTGELFF. For the CDR3, the DNA is TGCGCCAGCAGCCAAGATTTTGGCGGGGGGAACACCGGGGAGCTGTTTTTT.